The present TCR beta chain was sequenced within a study of STAT3 mutations in large granular lymphocyte leukemia. Whole-study results and caveats: A small but highly pathogenic clone may have been missed. No sample exists from the first appearance of each clone. In several patients, dominant TCR clone burden exceeded STAT3 mutant burden, suggesting STAT3 mutation arose secondarily. Every T-cell large granular lymphocyte leukemia patient had at least one immunodominant TCR beta clonotype.

About 40,773 productive templates were obtained per sample on average. Using immunoSEQ multiplex PCR, the repertoire was profiled, and TCRdb retains in-frame clones only, with some absent. Among under 9,500 clones listed, roughly 90% were seen once. Comment on this clone: The antigen is undetermined.

In germline, CDR1 is MNHNS, CDR2 SASEGT. Trimming cost V 6 bases and J 5 bases; bases outside gene matches: 4. This CDR3 has 14 amino acids. This TCR was sampled from a man aged 80 or over with T-cell large granular lymphocyte leukemia. Some clones in this sample may be carry-over from other donors' samples. This chain joins TRBV6-1 and TRBJ1-1; 12 bases are a match to TRBD1. Specimen: peripheral blood mononuclear cells. This chain's CDR3 is CASRGTGGLTEAFF. The CDR3 nucleotides read TGTGCCAGCAGAGGGACAGGGGGCCTGACTGAAGCTTTCTTT.